Presented here are 3 T cell receptor beta chains from one specimen sequenced in a study of T cells in tuberculosis. Profiling relied on immunoSEQ multiplex PCR, and the TCRdb table lists in-frame clones only, not all of them. The sample lists approximately 10,000 clones; 90% to 95% were seen once. What was sequenced was PBMCs. The receptor source for this set is an adult with tuberculosis.

This clone was detected once. The CDR3 sequence: CASSPQQPTNEKLFF. The CDR3 nucleotides are TGCGCCAGCAGCCCACAACAACCAACTAATGAAAAACTGTTTTTT. The chain couples TRBV5-1 to TRBJ1-4; D unresolved. The CDR3 runs 15 residues. The ends were cut back, 4 bases at V and 0 bases at J, with 10 bases in the middle. Germline CDR1 is SGHRS and CDR2 is YFSETQ.

The rearrangement links TRBV6-6 to TRBJ1-1, with D hard to call. Between the trimmed V and J ends, which lost 2 bases and 1 base, there was a span of 5 bases. Germline CDR1 is MNHNY and CDR2 is SVGAGI (reference sequence). This CDR3 has 13 amino acids. CDR3 in DNA: TGTGCCAGCAGTTACGCCAGGAACACTGAAGCTTTCTTT. It codes for CASSYARNTEAFF.

The gene calls are TRBV4-1 and TRBJ1-2; 9 nucleotides line up with TRBD1. This CDR3 is 17 amino acids long. Trimming at V came to 0 bases and at J to 3 bases, leaving 8 bases not matched to a gene. Germline assignment: CDR1 MGHRA and CDR2 YSYEKL. The CDR3: CASSQDVDRGTYYGYTF. In DNA, the CDR3 is TGCGCCAGCAGCCAAGATGTGGACAGGGGTACGTACTATGGCTACACCTTC.